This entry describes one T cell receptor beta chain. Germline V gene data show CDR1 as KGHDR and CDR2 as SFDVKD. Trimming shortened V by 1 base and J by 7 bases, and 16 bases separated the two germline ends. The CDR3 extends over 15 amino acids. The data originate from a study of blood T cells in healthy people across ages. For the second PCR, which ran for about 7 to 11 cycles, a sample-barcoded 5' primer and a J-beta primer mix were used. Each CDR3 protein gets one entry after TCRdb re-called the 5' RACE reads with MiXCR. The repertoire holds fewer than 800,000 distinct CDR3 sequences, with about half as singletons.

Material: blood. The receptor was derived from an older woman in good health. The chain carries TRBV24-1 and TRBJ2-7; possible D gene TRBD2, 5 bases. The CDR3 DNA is TGTGCCACCAGTGATTTTGGCAGGACTGACAATGAGCAGTACTTC. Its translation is CATSDFGRTDNEQYF.